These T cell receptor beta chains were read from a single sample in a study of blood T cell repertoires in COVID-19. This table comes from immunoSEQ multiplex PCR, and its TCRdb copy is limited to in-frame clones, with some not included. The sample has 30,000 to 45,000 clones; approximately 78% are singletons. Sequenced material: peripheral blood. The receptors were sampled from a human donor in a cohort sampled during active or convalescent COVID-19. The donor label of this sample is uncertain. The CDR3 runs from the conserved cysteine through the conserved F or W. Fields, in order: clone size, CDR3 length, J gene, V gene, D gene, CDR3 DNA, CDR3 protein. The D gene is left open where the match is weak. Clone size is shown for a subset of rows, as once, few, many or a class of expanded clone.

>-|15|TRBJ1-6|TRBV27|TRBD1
TGTGCCAGCAGCCGTACAGGGGGCGGTAATTCACCCCTCCACTTT
CASSRTGGGNSPLHF
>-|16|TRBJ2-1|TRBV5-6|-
TGTGCCAGCAGCTTGGGGAGCGCAGGGAACTTCAATGAGCAGTTCTTC
CASSLGSAGNFNEQFF
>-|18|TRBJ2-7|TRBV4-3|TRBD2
TGCGCCAGCAGCCAAGATCTCGGTACTAGCGGGAGCACCAACGAGCAGTACTTC
CASSQDLGTSGSTNEQYF
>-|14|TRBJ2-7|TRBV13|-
TGTGCCAGCAGCTTAGGCGGGGGTACCTACGAGCAGTACTTC
CASSLGGGTYEQYF
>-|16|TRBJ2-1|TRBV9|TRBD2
TGTGCCAGCAGCGTAGTTGCGGGAGGCGACTTAAATGAGCAGTTCTTC
CASSVVAGGDLNEQFF
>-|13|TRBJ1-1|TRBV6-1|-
TGTGCCAGCAGTGAACGGCCGACAAGTGAAGCTTTCTTT
CASSERPTSEAFF
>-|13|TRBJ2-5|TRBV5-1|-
TGCGCCAGCAGCCGCGACACGCTGGAGACCCAGTACTTC
CASSRDTLETQYF
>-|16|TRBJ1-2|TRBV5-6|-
TGTGCCAGCAGCTTTCTGCTCGCACAGACCAACTATGGCTACACCTTC
CASSFLLAQTNYGYTF
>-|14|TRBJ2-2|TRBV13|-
TGTGCCAGCAGCTTTGAGGGTTACACCGGGGAGCTGTTTTTT
CASSFEGYTGELFF
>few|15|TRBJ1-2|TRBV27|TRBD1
TGTGCCAGCAGTCCCCGACAGGGGGCGCTTTATGGCTACACCTTC
CASSPRQGALYGYTF
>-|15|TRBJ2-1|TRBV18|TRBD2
TGTGCCAGCTCACCAAGAGCGGGAGCGGTAGGTGAGCAGTTCTTC
CASSPRAGAVGEQFF
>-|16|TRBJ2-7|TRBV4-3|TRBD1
TGCGCCAGCAGCCAAGGGATCCGGGACAGTAGGTTCAAGCAGTACTTC
CASSQGIRDSRFKQYF
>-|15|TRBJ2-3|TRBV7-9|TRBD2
TGTGCCAGCAGCTTAGCGCCGGGAGGGGGGTATACGCAGTATTTT
CASSLAPGGGYTQYF
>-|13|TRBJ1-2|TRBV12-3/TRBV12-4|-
TGTGCCAGCAGTTTGCGGGGGGCGTTTGGCTACACCTTC
CASSLRGAFGYTF
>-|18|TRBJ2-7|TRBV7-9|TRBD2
TGTGCCAGCAGCTCCTCAGTGGGGCTAGCGGGAGGTTCCTACGAGCAGTACTTC
CASSSSVGLAGGSYEQYF
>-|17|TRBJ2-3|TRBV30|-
TGTGCCTGGAGTGTACCCCGACTAGTGTTGGCTACAGATACGCAGTATTTT
CAWSVPRLVLATDTQYF
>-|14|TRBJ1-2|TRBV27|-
TGTGCCAGCAGTTTATCAGACAGTAACTATGGCTACACCTTC
CASSLSDSNYGYTF
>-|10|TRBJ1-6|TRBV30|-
TGTGCCGCGGGGGGGACACCCCTCCACTTT
CAAGGTPLHF
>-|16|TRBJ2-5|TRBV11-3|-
TGTGCCAGCAGCCCCCGATCGGCAGGGGCGACGGAGACCCAGTACTTC
CASSPRSAGATETQYF
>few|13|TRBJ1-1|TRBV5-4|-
TGTGCCAGCAGCTTACCAGGGAACACTGAAGCTTTCTTT
CASSLPGNTEAFF
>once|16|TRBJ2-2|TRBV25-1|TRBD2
TGTGCCAGCAGTGAGGCAGCGGGGCCAGACACCGGGGAGCTGTTTTTT
CASSEAAGPDTGELFF
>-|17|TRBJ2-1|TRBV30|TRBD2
TGTGCCTGGAGTCGCTTTATCACTAGCGGGAGGACCAATGAGCAGTTCTTC
CAWSRFITSGRTNEQFF
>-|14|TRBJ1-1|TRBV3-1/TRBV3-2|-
TGTGCCAGCAGCCGCGGTATGGATAACACTGAAGCTTTCTTT
CASSRGMDNTEAFF
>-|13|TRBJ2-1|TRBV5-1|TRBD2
TGCGCCAGCAGCTTGGGGACTAGCGGTGAGCAGTTCTTC
CASSLGTSGEQFF
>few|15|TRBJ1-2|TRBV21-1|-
TGTGCCAGCAGCGCACGAGGACAGGGGAGATATGGCTACACCTTC
CASSARGQGRYGYTF
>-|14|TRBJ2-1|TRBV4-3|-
TGCGCCAGCAGCCTCACCCGGAGTCTTGTTGAGCAGTTCTTC
CASSLTRSLVEQFF
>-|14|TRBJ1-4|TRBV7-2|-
TGTGCCAGCAGTCCCGGGACTGGGGTGGAAAAACTGTTTTTT
CASSPGTGVEKLFF
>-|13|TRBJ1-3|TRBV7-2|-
TGTGCCAGCAGCTGGAGCTCTGGAAACACCATATATTTT
CASSWSSGNTIYF
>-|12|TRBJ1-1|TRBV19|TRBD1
TGTGCCAGTAGTTCTCGGGACAGGGGAGCTTTCTTT
CASSSRDRGAFF